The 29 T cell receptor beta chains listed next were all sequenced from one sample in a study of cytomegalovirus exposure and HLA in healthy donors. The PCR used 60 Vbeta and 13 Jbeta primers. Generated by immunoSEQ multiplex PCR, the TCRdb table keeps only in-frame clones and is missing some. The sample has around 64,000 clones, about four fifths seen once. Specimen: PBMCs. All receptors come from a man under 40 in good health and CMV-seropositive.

The CDR3 DNA sequence: TGCGCCAGCAGCCTCGTTCCTCGAAGTACAGCCGGGGAGCTGTTTTTT. Translation gives CASSLVPRSTAGELFF. The rearrangement joins TRBV4-3 to TRBJ2-2, with unresolved D. This CDR3 spans 16 amino acids. Germline V lookup: CDR1 LGHNA, CDR2 YSLEER. Between the trimmed V and J ends, which lost 4 bases and 6 bases, there was a span of 18 bases.

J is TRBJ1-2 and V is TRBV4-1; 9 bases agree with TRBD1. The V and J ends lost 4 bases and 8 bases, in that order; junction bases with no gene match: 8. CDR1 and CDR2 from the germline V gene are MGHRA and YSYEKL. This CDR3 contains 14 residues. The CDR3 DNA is TGCGCCAGCAGCCCCGGGGACAGGGTAAGCGGCTACACCTTC. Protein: CASSPGDRVSGYTF.

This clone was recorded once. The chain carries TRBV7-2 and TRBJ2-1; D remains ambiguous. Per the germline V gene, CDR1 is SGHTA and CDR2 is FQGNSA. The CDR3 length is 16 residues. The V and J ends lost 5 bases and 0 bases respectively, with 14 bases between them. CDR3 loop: CASSPTGYVSYNEQFF. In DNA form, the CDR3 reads TGTGCCAGCAGCCCCACCGGTTACGTCTCCTACAATGAGCAGTTCTTC.

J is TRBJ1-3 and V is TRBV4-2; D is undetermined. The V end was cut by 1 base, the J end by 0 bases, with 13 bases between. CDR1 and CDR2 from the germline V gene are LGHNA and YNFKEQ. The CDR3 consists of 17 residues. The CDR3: CASSQASLASSGNTIYF. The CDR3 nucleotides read TGTGCCAGCAGCCAAGCGTCCCTTGCTAGCTCTGGAAACACCATATATTTT.

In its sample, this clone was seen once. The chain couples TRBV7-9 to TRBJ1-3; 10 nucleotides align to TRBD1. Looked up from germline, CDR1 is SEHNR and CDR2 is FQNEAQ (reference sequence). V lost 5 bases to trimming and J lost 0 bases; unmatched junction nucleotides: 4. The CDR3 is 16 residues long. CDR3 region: CASSKGQGSSGNTIYF. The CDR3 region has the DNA TGTGCCAGCAGCAAGGGACAGGGGTCCTCTGGAAACACCATATATTTT.

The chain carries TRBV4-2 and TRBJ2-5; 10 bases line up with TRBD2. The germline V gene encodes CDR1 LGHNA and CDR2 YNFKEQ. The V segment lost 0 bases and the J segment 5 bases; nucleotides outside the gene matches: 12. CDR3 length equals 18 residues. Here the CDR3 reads CASSQEPFSGGAGETQYF. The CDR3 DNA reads TGTGCCAGCAGCCAAGAACCCTTCAGCGGGGGGGCCGGTGAGACCCAGTACTTC.

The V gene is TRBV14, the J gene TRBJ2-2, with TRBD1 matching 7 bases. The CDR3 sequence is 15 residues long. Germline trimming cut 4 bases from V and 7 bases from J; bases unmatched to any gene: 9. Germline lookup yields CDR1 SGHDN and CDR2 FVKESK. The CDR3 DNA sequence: TGTGCCAGCAGCCCTTTAGGGGGCGCTAGCGGGGAGCTGTTTTTT. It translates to CASSPLGGASGELFF.

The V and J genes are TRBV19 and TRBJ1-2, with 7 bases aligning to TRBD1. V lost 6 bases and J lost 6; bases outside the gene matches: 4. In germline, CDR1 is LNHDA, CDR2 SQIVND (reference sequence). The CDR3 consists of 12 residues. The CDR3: CASRGGWDGYTF. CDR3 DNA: TGTGCCAGTAGAGGGGGCTGGGATGGCTACACCTTC.

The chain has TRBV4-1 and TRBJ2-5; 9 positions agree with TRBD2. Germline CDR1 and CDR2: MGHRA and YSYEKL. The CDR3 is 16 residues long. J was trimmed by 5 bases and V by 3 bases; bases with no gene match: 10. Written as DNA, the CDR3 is TGCGCCAGCAGCCAGCCAGGGGCGGGGGGGCAGGAGACCCAGTACTTC. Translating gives CASSQPGAGGQETQYF.

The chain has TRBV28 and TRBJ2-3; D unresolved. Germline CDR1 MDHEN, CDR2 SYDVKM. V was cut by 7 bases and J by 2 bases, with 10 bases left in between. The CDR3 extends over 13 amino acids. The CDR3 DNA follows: TGTGCCAGCACCTTCGGAGCCACAGATACGCAGTATTTT. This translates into CASTFGATDTQYF.

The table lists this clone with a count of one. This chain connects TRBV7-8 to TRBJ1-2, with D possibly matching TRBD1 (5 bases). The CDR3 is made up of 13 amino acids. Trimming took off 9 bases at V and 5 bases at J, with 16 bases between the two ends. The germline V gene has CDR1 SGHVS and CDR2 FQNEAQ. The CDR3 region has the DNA TGTGCCAGTCGGGGGGGGAACCTTTATGGCTACACCTTC. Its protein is CASRGGNLYGYTF.

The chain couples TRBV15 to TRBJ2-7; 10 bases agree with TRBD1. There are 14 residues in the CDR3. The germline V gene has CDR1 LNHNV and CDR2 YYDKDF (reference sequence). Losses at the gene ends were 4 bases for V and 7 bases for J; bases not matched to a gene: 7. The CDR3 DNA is TGTGCCACCAGCAAGGTGGGACAGGGGATGGAGCAGTACTTC. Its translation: CATSKVGQGMEQYF.

CDR3: CASSIGTGDGYTF. CDR3 in DNA: TGTGCCAGCTCAATCGGGACAGGTGATGGCTACACCTTC. This sequence joins TRBV18 and TRBJ1-2; TRBD1 matches 8 bases. Germline V gene data show CDR1 as KGHSH and CDR2 as LQKENI. Germline trimming cut 5 bases from V and 6 bases from J; bases unmatched to any gene: 5. The CDR3 has 13 residues.

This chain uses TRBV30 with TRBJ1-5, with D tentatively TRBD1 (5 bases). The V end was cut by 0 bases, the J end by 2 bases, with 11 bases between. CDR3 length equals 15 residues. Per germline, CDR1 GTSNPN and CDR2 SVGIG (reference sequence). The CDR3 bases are TGTGCCTGGAGTGTACTGGGGGAGGGCAATCAGCCCCAGCATTTT. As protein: CAWSVLGEGNQPQHF.

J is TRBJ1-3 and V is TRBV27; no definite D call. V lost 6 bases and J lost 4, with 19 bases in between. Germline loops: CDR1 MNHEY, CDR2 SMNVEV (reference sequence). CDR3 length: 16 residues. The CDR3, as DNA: TGTGCCAGCAGCCCGGGTGGGTACCTCTCCGGAAACACCATATATTTT. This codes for CASSPGGYLSGNTIYF.

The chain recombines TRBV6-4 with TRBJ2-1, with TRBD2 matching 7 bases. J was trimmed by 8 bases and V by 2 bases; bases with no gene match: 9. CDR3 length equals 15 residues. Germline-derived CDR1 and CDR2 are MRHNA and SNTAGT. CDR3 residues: CASSDGGGGVYEQFF. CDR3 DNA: TGTGCCAGCAGTGACGGCGGCGGGGGTGTCTATGAGCAGTTCTTC.

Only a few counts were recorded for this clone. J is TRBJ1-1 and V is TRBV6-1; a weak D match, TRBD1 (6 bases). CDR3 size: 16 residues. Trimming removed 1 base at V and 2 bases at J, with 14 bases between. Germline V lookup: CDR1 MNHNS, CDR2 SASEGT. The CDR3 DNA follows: TGTGCCAGCAGTGAAGTACAGGGCGGGTTCAACACTGAAGCTTTCTTT. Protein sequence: CASSEVQGGFNTEAFF.

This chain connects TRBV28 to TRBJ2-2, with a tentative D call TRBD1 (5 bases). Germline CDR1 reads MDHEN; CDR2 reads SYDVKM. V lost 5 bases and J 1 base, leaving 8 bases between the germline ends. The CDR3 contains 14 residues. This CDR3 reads CASSGQMNTGELFF. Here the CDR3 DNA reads TGTGCCAGCAGTGGACAAATGAACACCGGGGAGCTGTTTTTT.

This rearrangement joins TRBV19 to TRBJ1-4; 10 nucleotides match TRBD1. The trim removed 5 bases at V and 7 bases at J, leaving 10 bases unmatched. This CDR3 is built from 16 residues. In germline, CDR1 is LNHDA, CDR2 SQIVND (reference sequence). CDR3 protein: CASSPDRGRAGEKLFF. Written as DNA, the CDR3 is TGTGCCAGTAGTCCAGACAGGGGGCGAGCAGGTGAAAAACTGTTTTTT.

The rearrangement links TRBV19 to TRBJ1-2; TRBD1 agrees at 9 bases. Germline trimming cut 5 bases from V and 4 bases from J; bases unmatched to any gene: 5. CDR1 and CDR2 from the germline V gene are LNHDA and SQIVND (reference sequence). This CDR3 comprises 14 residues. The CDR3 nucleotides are TGTGCCAGTAGTGCGACAGGGGGTGTCTATGGCTACACCTTC. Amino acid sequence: CASSATGGVYGYTF.

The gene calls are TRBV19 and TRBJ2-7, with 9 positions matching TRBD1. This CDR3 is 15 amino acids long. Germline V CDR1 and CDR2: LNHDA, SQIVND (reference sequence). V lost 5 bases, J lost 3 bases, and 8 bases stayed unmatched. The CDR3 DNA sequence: TGTGCCAGTAGTTTTAGGACAGGGGACCTCTACGAGCAGTACTTC. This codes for CASSFRTGDLYEQYF.

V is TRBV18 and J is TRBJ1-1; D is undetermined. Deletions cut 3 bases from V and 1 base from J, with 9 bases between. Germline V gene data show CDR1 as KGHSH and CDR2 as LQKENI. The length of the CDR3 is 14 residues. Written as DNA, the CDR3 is TGTGCCAGCTCACCTGCCCGAGGGAACACTGAAGCTTTCTTT. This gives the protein CASSPARGNTEAFF.

The CDR3 is CSVDYRDIPGEGYTF. The CDR3 bases are TGCAGCGTCGACTACCGGGACATACCTGGGGAGGGCTACACCTTC. This rearrangement joins TRBV29-1 to TRBJ1-2; D might be TRBD1 (6 bases). The V gene lost 6 bases and the J gene lost 8 bases, with 25 bases spanning the gap. In germline, CDR1 is SQVTM, CDR2 ANQGSEA. The length of the CDR3 is 15 residues.

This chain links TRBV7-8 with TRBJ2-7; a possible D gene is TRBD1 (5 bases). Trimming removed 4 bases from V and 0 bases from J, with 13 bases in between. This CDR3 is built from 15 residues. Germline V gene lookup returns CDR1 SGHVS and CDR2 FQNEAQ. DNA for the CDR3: TGTGCCAGCAGCTATTACCAGGGTCCCTCCTACGAGCAGTACTTC. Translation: CASSYYQGPSYEQYF.

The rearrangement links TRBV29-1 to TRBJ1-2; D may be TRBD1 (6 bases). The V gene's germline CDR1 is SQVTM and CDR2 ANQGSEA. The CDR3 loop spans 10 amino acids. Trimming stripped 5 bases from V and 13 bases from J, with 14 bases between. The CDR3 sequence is CSVQHRDATF. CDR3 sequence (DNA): TGCAGCGTTCAACACAGGGACGCCACCTTC.

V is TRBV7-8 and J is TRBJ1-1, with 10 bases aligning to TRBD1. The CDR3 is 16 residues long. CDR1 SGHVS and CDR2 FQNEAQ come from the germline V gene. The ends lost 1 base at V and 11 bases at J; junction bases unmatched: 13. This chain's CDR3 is CASSLDPGQGILGAFF. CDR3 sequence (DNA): TGTGCCAGCAGCTTAGACCCGGGACAGGGGATTTTGGGGGCTTTCTTT.

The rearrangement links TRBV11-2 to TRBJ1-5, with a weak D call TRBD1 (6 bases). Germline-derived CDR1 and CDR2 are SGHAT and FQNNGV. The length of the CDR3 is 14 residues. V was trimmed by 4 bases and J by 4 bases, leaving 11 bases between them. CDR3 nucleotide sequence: TGTGCCAGCAGCTCGCAGGGGCGTAATCAGCCCCAGCATTTT. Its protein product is CASSSQGRNQPQHF.

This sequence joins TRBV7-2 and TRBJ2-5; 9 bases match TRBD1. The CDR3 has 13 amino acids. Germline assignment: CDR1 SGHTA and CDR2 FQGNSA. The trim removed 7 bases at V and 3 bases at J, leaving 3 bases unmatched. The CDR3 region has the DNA TGTGCCAGCAAATGGACAGGGGAAGAGACCCAGTACTTC. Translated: CASKWTGEETQYF. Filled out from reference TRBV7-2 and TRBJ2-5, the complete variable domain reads GAGVSQSPSNKVTEKGKDVELRCDPISGHTALYWYRQSLGQGLEFLIYFQGNSAPDKSGLPSDRFSAERTGGSVSTLTIQRTQQEDSAVYLCASKWTGEETQYFGPGTRLLVL.

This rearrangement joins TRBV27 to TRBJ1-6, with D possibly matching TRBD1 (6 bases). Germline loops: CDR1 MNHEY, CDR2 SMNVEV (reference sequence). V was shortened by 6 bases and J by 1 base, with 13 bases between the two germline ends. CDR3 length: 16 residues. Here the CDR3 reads CASRQGSVSYNSPLHF. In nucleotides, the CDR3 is TGTGCCAGCAGACAGGGTAGCGTGTCCTATAATTCACCCCTCCACTTT.